This T cell receptor beta chain was recovered during a study of long-term antiretroviral therapy in people with HIV. Investigators performed immunoSEQ version v3.0 at survey level. Sequencing was designed to cover roughly 40,000-50,000 T-cell genomes in each sample. Generated by immunoSEQ multiplex PCR, the TCRdb table keeps only in-frame clones and is missing some. This sample carries more than 25,000 clones, approximately 93% of them seen once, and the ten largest clones take roughly 4%. Study results and limitations: In samples taken after ART, diversity increased but remained below transplant donor control levels. Blood dates from the mid-2000s to the late 2010s, possibly under older ART regimens.

Amounts of roughly 0.9-10 million cryopreserved PBMC were held in the samples before DNA extraction. Comments on this clone: Its antigen is still unknown. The sample holds other DNA sequences that translate to the same CDR3.

V lost 3 bases to trimming and J lost 0 bases, with 10 bases between them. This CDR3 spans 15 amino acids. Germline-derived CDR1 and CDR2 are SGDLS and YYNGEE. Material: unsorted PBMCs, obtained 3.1 years after starting antiretroviral therapy. The V call is TRBV9, the J call TRBJ1-3; a possible D gene is TRBD1 (6 bases). The TCR comes from a young man with HIV. The CDR3 loop reads CASSEQGSSGNTIYF. The CDR3 region has the DNA TGTGCCAGCAGCGAACAGGGCAGCTCTGGAAACACCATATATTTT.